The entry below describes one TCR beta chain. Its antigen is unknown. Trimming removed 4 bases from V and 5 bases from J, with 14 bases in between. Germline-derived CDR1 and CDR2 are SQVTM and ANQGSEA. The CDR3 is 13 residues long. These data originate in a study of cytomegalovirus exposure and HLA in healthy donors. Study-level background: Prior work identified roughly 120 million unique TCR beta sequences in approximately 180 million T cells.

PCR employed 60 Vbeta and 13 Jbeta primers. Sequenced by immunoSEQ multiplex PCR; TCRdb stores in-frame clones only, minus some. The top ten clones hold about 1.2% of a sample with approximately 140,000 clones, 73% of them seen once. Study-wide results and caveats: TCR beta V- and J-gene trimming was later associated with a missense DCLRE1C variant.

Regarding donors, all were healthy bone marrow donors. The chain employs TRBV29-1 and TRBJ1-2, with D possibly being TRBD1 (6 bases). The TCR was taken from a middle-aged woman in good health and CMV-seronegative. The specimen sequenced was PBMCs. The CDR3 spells CSVGGRGGYGYTF. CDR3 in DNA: TGCAGCGTTGGGGGCAGGGGAGGGTATGGCTACACCTTC. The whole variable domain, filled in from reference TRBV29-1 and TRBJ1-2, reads SAVISQKPSRDICQRGTSLTIQCQVDSQVTMMFWYRQQPGQSLTLIATANQGSEATYESGFVIDKFPISRPNLTFSTLTVSNMSPEDSSIYLCSVGGRGGYGYTFGSGTRLTVV.